The 12 T cell receptor beta chains below all came from one sample that was sequenced in a study of blood T cell repertoires in COVID-19. Profiled with immunoSEQ multiplex PCR; TCRdb holds only in-frame clones, not every one. The data contain 84,000 or so clones, under 85% of them singletons. The source material was peripheral blood. The receptors here all came from a woman aged 80 or older with acute or convalescent COVID-19.

This clone was recorded once. The rearrangement joins TRBV5-1 to TRBJ2-1; possible D gene TRBD1, 6 bases. The V and J ends lost 0 bases and 2 bases respectively, with 6 bases between them. Germline V gene data show CDR1 as SGHRS and CDR2 as YFSETQ. The CDR3 has 14 residues. CDR3 bases: TGCGCCAGCAGCTTGGAGGGGGCCTACAATGAGCAGTTCTTC. This encodes CASSLEGAYNEQFF.

This clone was seen just once. The gene calls are TRBV28 and TRBJ1-2, with 8 positions matching TRBD1. Looked up from germline, CDR1 is MDHEN and CDR2 is SYDVKM. The CDR3 is made up of 12 amino acids. Losses at the gene ends were 5 bases for V and 8 bases for J; bases not matched to a gene: 4. DNA of the CDR3: TGTGCCAGCAGTGACAGGGGATACGGCTACACCTTC. Its protein is CASSDRGYGYTF.

V is TRBV19 and J is TRBJ1-5; D unclear. The germline gives CDR1 LNHDA, CDR2 SQIVND (reference sequence). The CDR3 is 15 residues long. V lost 3 bases to trimming and J lost 2 bases, with 11 bases between them. DNA of the CDR3: TGTGCCAGTAGTATTAGCGGGGTCGGCAATCAGCCCCAGCATTTT. This encodes CASSISGVGNQPQHF.

The chain is built from TRBV7-2 and TRBJ2-1; possible D gene TRBD2, 9 bases. The CDR3 has 18 residues. The germline gives CDR1 SGHTA, CDR2 FQGNSA. Trimming took off 7 bases at V and 0 bases at J, with 22 bases between the two ends. The CDR3 DNA sequence: TGTGCCAGCAACCCCAGGGGGCTAGCGGGAAGCTCCTACAATGAGCAGTTCTTC. It codes for CASNPRGLAGSSYNEQFF.

This clone was found a few times. The chain links TRBV19 to TRBJ1-1; D perhaps matches TRBD1 (6 bases). CDR1 is LNHDA and CDR2 is SQIVND in the germline V gene (reference sequence). Trimming removed 5 bases at V and 6 bases at J, with 16 bases between. This CDR3 comprises 14 residues. CDR3 loop: CASSVSTGRAEAFF. In nucleotides, the CDR3 is TGTGCCAGTAGTGTAAGCACAGGGCGGGCTGAAGCTTTCTTT.

The rearrangement links TRBV2 to TRBJ1-2; possible D gene TRBD1, 6 bases. The germline V gene has CDR1 SNHLY and CDR2 FYNNEI. The CDR3 covers 13 residues. V gave up 5 bases and J gave up 6 bases, with 13 bases separating them. The DNA for the CDR3 is TGTGCCAGCAGTTGGGACATTGAGGATGGCTACACCTTC. It is translated as CASSWDIEDGYTF.

V gene TRBV2 combines with J gene TRBJ1-5, with 8 bases aligning to TRBD1. Trimming took 4 bases from V and 2 from J; bases not matched to a gene: 4. Germline CDR1 and CDR2: SNHLY and FYNNEI. This CDR3 region has 15 residues. The CDR3 protein is CASSADRGGNQPQHF. DNA of the CDR3: TGTGCCAGCAGTGCCGACAGGGGAGGCAATCAGCCCCAGCATTTT.

Comments on this clone: One end of the junction fails to match germline, which may point to a read error. The rearrangement links TRBV7-3 to TRBJ2-3; tentative D call: TRBD1 (6 bases). CDR3 length: 15 amino acids. The germline CDR1 and CDR2 sequences are SGHTA and FQGTGA. The CDR3 DNA reads as TGTGCCAGCAGTCAAGGACAGCCTAGCACGGATACGCAGTATTTT. Encoded protein: CASSQGQPSTDTQYF.

This chain links TRBV10-3 with TRBJ1-1, with a possible D match to TRBD1 (5 bases). The CDR3 sequence is 13 residues long. V gave up 5 bases and J gave up 4 bases, with 11 bases separating them. Germline V gives CDR1 ENHRY, CDR2 SYGVKD. The CDR3 region has the DNA TGTGCCATCAGTAAGGAGGGGAGCACTGAAGCTTTCTTT. It is translated as CAISKEGSTEAFF.

This clone was detected only once. This rearrangement joins TRBV4-3 to TRBJ1-2; D perhaps matches TRBD1 (6 bases). V was cut by 1 base and J by 5 bases, with 11 bases left in between. The germline V gene encodes CDR1 LGHNA and CDR2 YSLEER. This CDR3 comprises 14 residues. The CDR3 DNA reads TGCGCCAGCAGCCAAGCCGGACAGAGGTATGGCTACACCTTC. Amino acid sequence: CASSQAGQRYGYTF.

The J gene is TRBJ2-3, the V gene TRBV29-1, with 7 bases lining up with TRBD1. CDR3 size: 13 residues. Germline V CDR1 and CDR2: SQVTM, ANQGSEA. V gave up 4 bases and J gave up 5 bases; unmatched junction bases: 6. The CDR3: CSVVKQGIDTQYF. CDR3 DNA sequence: TGCAGCGTTGTCAAACAGGGGATAGATACGCAGTATTTT.

The V call is TRBV25-1, the J call TRBJ2-1, with 8 nucleotides matching TRBD1. Germline values: CDR1 MGHDK, CDR2 SYGVNS. V was pared by 2 bases and J by 4 bases, with 4 bases of the junction left unmatched. This CDR3 spans 15 amino acids. The CDR3 DNA is TGTGCCAGCAGTGAACCAGGGGGCCCATACAATGAGCAGTTCTTC. This encodes CASSEPGGPYNEQFF.